Listed here is a single T cell receptor (beta chain). The sample belongs to a study of technical replicates of blood from several donors. Only in-frame clones appear in the TCRdb table, and some are missing; sequencing was by immunoSEQ multiplex PCR. The sample shows tens of thousands of clones, roughly 95% of them seen only once. The germline V and J ends were trimmed by 6 bases and 11 bases, with 14 bases remaining between them. Per germline, CDR1 SEHNR and CDR2 FQNEAQ (reference sequence). The CDR3 is made up of 12 amino acids. The rearrangement links TRBV7-9 to TRBJ2-1, with D tentatively TRBD2 (5 bases). The clonotype comes from a human donor in good health. Some clones in this sample may be carry-over from other donors' samples. The sequenced material came from PBMCs. The CDR3 DNA sequence: TGTGCCAGCAGTCCCAGTAGGAGGCAGCAGTTCTTC. It codes for CASSPSRRQQFF. Full variable domain (remainder filled in from reference TRBV7-9 and TRBJ2-1): DTGVSQNPRHKITKRGQNVTFRCDPISEHNRLYWYRQTLGQGPEFLTYFQNEAQLEKSRLLSDRFSAERPKGSFSTLEIQRTEQGDSAMYLCASSPSRRQQFFGPGTRLTVL.